A single sample gave rise to the 16 T cell receptor beta chains below, sequenced in a study of blood T cell repertoires in COVID-19 (dated by TCRdb to 2018 to 2020). Receptor libraries were prepared by the immunoSEQ multiplex PCR assay. Not all clones reach the TCRdb copy of this immuneACCESS table, which keeps in-frame sequences only. Checked studies attribute under half of the gap to unresolved V genes and leave the rest unexplained. The sample contains roughly 200,000 clones, approximately 80% of them found a single time. 1.5% of the sample rests with the top ten. Sequenced: peripheral blood. These receptors all stem from a human donor in a cohort sampled during active COVID-19.

The V call is TRBV11-3, the J call TRBJ2-1, with 11 bases fitting TRBD1. CDR1 is SGHNT and CDR2 is YENEEA in the germline V gene. This CDR3 contains 17 residues. The J segment lost 7 bases and the V segment lost 5 bases, leaving 13 bases of the junction unmatched. CDR3 region: CASSRGVWGQGGNEQFF. CDR3 DNA: TGTGCCAGCAGCAGAGGCGTTTGGGGACAGGGGGGGAATGAGCAGTTCTTC.

Concerning this clone itself: The sample contains more than one DNA sequence encoding this CDR3. The chain joins TRBV6-5 to TRBJ2-7, with 10 bases aligning to TRBD1. The CDR3 is made up of 15 amino acids. From germline, CDR1 is MNHEY and CDR2 SVGAGI. Trimming removed 0 bases from V and 4 bases from J; junction bases left unmatched: 3. The CDR3 loop is CASSYSTGGRYEQYF. CDR3 nucleotides: TGTGCCAGCAGTTACTCGACAGGGGGCCGGTACGAGCAGTACTTC.

The chain links TRBV7-2 to TRBJ2-6, with TRBD1 as a possible D gene (6 bases). The CDR3 sequence is 16 residues long. Germline CDR1 is SGHTA and CDR2 is FQGNSA. Trimming took 3 bases from V and 4 from J, leaving 13 bases between them. In DNA, the CDR3 is TGTGCCAGCAGCTTGGGAGACAGGCGGGGGGCCAACGTCCTGACTTTC. Amino acid sequence: CASSLGDRRGANVLTF.

This clone was found a few times. The chain employs TRBV10-1 and TRBJ2-4, with TRBD1 matching over 7 bases. Trimming cost V 6 bases and J 5 bases; bases outside gene matches: 4. Germline CDR1 WNHNN, CDR2 SYGVQD (reference sequence). This CDR3 is built from 13 residues. The CDR3 region is CASSRGSENIQYF. The CDR3 nucleotides are TGCGCCAGCAGCAGGGGGTCGGAAAACATTCAGTACTTC.

The J gene is TRBJ2-5, the V gene TRBV6-5, with 9 bases lining up with TRBD2. V lost 8 bases, J lost 4 bases, and 8 bases stayed unmatched. The CDR3 loop spans 14 amino acids. Germline CDR1 is MNHEY and CDR2 is SVGAGI. The CDR3 coding sequence is TGTGCCAGCCGGCGGGAGGGCCTTGTAGAGACCCAGTACTTC. It yields the protein CASRREGLVETQYF.

The V call is TRBV7-2, the J call TRBJ2-7; the D is unclear. The V end was cut by 3 bases, the J end by 0 bases, with 9 bases between. CDR3 length: 14 residues. Germline V gives CDR1 SGHTA, CDR2 FQGNSA. The CDR3 sequence: CASSLGLSSYEQYF. The CDR3 DNA is TGTGCCAGCAGCTTGGGCCTGAGCTCCTACGAGCAGTACTTC.

The chain links TRBV4-1 to TRBJ2-3, with a possible D match to TRBD2 (6 bases). The CDR3 has 12 residues. V shed 4 bases and J shed 6 bases, with 8 bases lying between them. In germline, CDR1 is MGHRA, CDR2 YSYEKL. CDR3 loop: CASSPRGDTQYF. The CDR3 nucleotides read TGCGCCAGCAGCCCCCGGGGGGATACGCAGTATTTT.

This chain uses TRBV5-6 with TRBJ1-2; possible D gene TRBD1, 6 bases. The CDR3 extends over 15 amino acids. Trimming removed 0 bases at V and 5 bases at J, with 14 bases between. In germline, CDR1 is SGHDT, CDR2 YYEEEE. CDR3 in DNA: TGTGCCAGCAGCTTGGTGGCAGGGGAAGGGTATGGCTACACCTTC. Residues: CASSLVAGEGYGYTF. Complete variable domain (other parts from reference TRBV5-6 and TRBJ1-2): DAGVTQSPTHLIKTRGQQVTLRCSPKSGHDTVSWYQQALGQGPQFIFQYYEEEERQRGNFPDRFSGHQFPNYSSELNVNALLLGDSALYLCASSLVAGEGYGYTFGSGTRLTVV.

This clone was recorded once. DNA for the CDR3: TGTGCCAGCAGCCAAGATTACGCTAGCGGGGAGCCTCAGACCCAGTACTTC. Protein product: CASSQDYASGEPQTQYF. V usage is TRBV14 and J usage is TRBJ2-5; 9 bases are a match to TRBD2. The CDR3 has 17 amino acids. V shed 0 bases, J shed 6 bases, and the junction held 11 bases outside the gene matches. Germline loops: CDR1 SGHDN, CDR2 FVKESK.

V and J are TRBV28 and TRBJ2-7, with D hard to call. Germline CDR1 is MDHEN and CDR2 is SYDVKM. This CDR3 comprises 14 residues. The V gene lost 3 bases and the J gene lost 5 bases, with 14 bases spanning the gap. CDR3 nucleotide sequence: TGTGCCAGCAGTTTCCCCGATCTGAGGAACGAGCAGTACTTC. Amino acid sequence: CASSFPDLRNEQYF.

This clone has only a few counts. This rearrangement joins TRBV7-9 to TRBJ1-6, with TRBD1 matching 11 bases. The CDR3 has 14 residues. The trim removed 4 bases at V and 14 bases at J, leaving 7 bases unmatched. The germline CDR1 and CDR2 sequences are SEHNR and FQNEAQ (reference sequence). The CDR3 loop reads CASSSGTGGLALHF. The CDR3 bases are TGTGCCAGCAGCTCCGGGACAGGGGGATTGGCCCTCCACTTT.

V gene TRBV24-1 combines with J gene TRBJ2-5, with 10 bases matching TRBD2. The J segment lost 5 bases and the V segment lost 7 bases, leaving 6 bases of the junction unmatched. The CDR3 length is 14 residues. Germline CDR1 and CDR2: KGHDR and SFDVKD. The DNA of the CDR3 is TGTGCCACCAGGCCTAGCGGGAGTGGGGAGACCCAGTACTTC. Its translation is CATRPSGSGETQYF.

J is TRBJ1-6 and V is TRBV12-1; TRBD1 is the table's D call and was not checked against the DNA. TRBV12-1 is assigned pseudogene status. The CDR3 runs to 17 residues. Here the CDR3 DNA reads TGTGCCAGCAGCTTGGGGACAGGGAGAACCTATAATTCACCCCTCCACTTT. It specifies CASSLGTGRTYNSPLHF.

The chain's CDR3 is CAGGREMNTGELFF. The CDR3 DNA sequence: TGTGCCGGGGGACGGGAGATGAACACCGGGGAGCTGTTTTTT. The chain couples TRBV10-3 to TRBJ2-2; TRBD2 might be the D (6 bases). The CDR3 covers 14 residues. Per germline, CDR1 ENHRY and CDR2 SYGVKD. V was cut by 11 bases and J by 1 base, with 14 bases left in between.

The rearrangement uses TRBV29-1 and TRBJ1-1, with 7 bases aligning to TRBD1. The CDR3 covers 14 residues. Germline V gene data show CDR1 as SQVTM and CDR2 as ANQGSEA. Unmatched junction bases numbered 8, after V lost 7 bases and J lost 0 bases. This chain's CDR3 is CSANLDRLNTEAFF. The DNA of the CDR3 is TGCAGCGCCAACCTGGACAGGCTGAACACTGAAGCTTTCTTT.

This clone was picked up one time. The chain uses TRBV4-1 and TRBJ1-6; 10 bases fit TRBD1. Losses at the gene ends were 4 bases for V and 7 bases for J; bases not matched to a gene: 4. Germline CDR1 and CDR2: MGHRA and YSYEKL. The CDR3 contains 15 residues. CDR3 in amino acids: CASSLLGQGNSPLHF. The CDR3 DNA sequence: TGCGCCAGCAGCCTACTGGGACAGGGGAATTCACCCCTCCACTTT.